This T cell receptor (beta chain) was recorded in a study of beta chain features in type 1 diabetes (dated by TCRdb to 2017 to 2018). In the study overall: Mean age, gender distribution, total cell number and subset yield did not differ between patients and healthy donors. In the study, TCRB repertoires of sorted circulating CD4+ T cell subsets from recently diagnosed type 1 diabetes patients were compared with those of matched healthy donors. Whereas all 28 donors provided naive and central memory subsets, regulatory and stem cell-like memory subsets were isolated from just 8 patients and roughly 8 healthy donors. A total of roughly 98,000,000 sorted cells were examined across all samples, and RNA yield correlated strongly with the number of cells per subset.

All of the isolated RNA was reverse transcribed with the High Capacity cDNA Reverse Transcription Kit, so expressed TCRB transcripts were sequenced. Deep immunoSEQ sequencing was performed on naive, central memory and regulatory T cell samples, with an average of roughly 3.6 million total reads per sample. Sorted cells were lysed in RLT buffer and RNA was extracted with DNase-treated RNeasy Micro or Mini kits, depending on cell number. Each cell subset was processed separately to prevent cross-contamination, with patient and healthy donor samples processed together. The immunoSEQ multiplex PCR was used to amplify TCRB sequences from cDNA, generating 87-bp fragments that spanned the CDR3 region. The amplicons were sequenced using the Illumina HiSeq platform. Per the authors' processing: Synthetic template baselines were used to correct PCR bias computationally, reads within Hamming distance 2 were collapsed, and singletons that could not be merged were discarded. Reads were aligned to IMGT to assign V, D and J genes, CDR3 length, and insertions or deletions at six rearrangement sites. Within each subset, clonotype counts were normalized to the number of sorted cells before true diversity and Gini coefficients were calculated with the tcR R package. The overlap coefficient, calculated on TCRB nucleotide sequences, was used to quantify repertoire sharing. As a proxy for the pre-selection repertoire, out-of-frame TCRB sequences from naive cells were analyzed. Entries here come from immuneACCESS through TCRdb and include only in-frame sequences with V and J called. Some clones fail to appear in such tables; in the studies checked, an unresolved V gene covers under half of the shortfall, and the cause of the remainder is unknown. D and trimming were read from the DNA, whereas the V and J calls and clone size are those reported in that table. In all, the sample holds about 930,000 clones, and roughly 16% of those were seen once. 0.02% to 0.03% of the sample comes from the top ten.

The germline V gene specifies SGHAT as CDR1 and FQNNGV as CDR2. Between the V and J ends, shortened by 1 base and 2 bases respectively, the junction contains 8 bases. From cysteine to phenylalanine, the CDR3 is 14 amino acids long. CDR3 DNA is the only sequence kept; it has 42 bases, read in frame from the first base. General study outcomes and caveats: Shorter templates might have been favored by PCR, but patient and control samples were amplified and corrected together, so both groups would have been affected equally by any skew. Type 1 diabetes patients showed a moderate but significant shortening of TCRB CDR3 length in all four CD4+ subsets. At VDJ recombination sites, type 1 diabetes patients had fewer insertions and more deleted nucleotides, which implies abnormalities in thymic rearrangement. Naive, central memory and regulatory TCRB repertoires appeared more similar among patients than among healthy donors. HLA sub-analyses involved small numbers of individuals, so any influence of HLA type on TCRB rearrangement remained unresolved. Sequencing cDNA rather than genomic DNA could over-represent highly expressing activated cells, although activation and CD3 levels did not differ between groups.

Worth noting for this clone: Its recognized antigen is unknown. Per-base quality was not reported, and no clone a single base away is much larger than it.

From each donor, a single peripheral blood sample of about 110 mL on average was drawn into heparinised tubes. Using a panel that included CD45RO, CCR7, CD25, CD127, CD95 and CD27, naive, central memory, regulatory and stem cell-like memory CD4+ T cells were sorted on a BD FACSAria II. All sorted populations exceeded 95% purity. PBMCs were separated immediately by Lymphoprep density gradient centrifugation and were stained directly, without being cultured. So that batch effects would be minimized, each experiment stained and sorted samples in pairs, pairing one healthy donor with one patient. Sequencing was carried out using naive CD4+ T cells from blood. Interpreted using the paper, the cell subset or site label stands for: true naive CD4+ T cells. The chain employs TRBV11-2 and TRBJ2-5; no D gene call is confident. The clonotype was recovered from a young woman in good health. The encoded CDR3 is CASSLVTLQETQYF. The nucleotide sequence reads TGTGCCAGCAGCTTAGTGACACTTCAAGAGACCCAGTACTTC.